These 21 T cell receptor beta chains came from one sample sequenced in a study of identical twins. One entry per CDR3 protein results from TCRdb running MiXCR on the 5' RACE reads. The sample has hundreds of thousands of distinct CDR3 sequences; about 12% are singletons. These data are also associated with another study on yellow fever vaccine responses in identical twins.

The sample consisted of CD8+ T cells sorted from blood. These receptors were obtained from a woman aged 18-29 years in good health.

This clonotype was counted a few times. This chain's CDR3 is CASSRAGHPPYEQYV. The CDR3 coding sequence is TGTGCCAGCAGCCGAGCGGGACACCCTCCTTACGAGCAGTACGTC. The chain is built from TRBV14 and TRBJ2-7; perhaps TRBD2 as D (7 bases). CDR1 is SGHDN, CDR2 FVKESK, per germline. The CDR3 runs 15 residues. The V end was cut by 4 bases, the J end by 4 bases, with 17 bases between.

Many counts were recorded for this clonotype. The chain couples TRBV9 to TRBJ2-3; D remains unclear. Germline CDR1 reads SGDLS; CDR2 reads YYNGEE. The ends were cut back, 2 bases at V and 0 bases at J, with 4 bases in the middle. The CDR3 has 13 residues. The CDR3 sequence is CASSVTSTDTQYF. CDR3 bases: TGTGCCAGCAGCGTTACTAGCACAGATACGCAGTATTTT.

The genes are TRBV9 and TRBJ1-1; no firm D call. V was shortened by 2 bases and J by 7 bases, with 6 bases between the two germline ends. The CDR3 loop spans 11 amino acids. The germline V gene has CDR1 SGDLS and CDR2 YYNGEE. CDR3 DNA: TGTGCCAGCAGCGTTGTCGGTGAAGCTTTCTTT. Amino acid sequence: CASSVVGEAFF.

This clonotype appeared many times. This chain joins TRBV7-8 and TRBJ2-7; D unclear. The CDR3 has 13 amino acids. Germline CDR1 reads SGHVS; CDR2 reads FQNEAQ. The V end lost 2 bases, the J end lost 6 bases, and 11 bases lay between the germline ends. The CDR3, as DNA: TGTGCCAGCAGCTTATTAGCTACTCTCGAGCAGTACTTC. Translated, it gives CASSLLATLEQYF.

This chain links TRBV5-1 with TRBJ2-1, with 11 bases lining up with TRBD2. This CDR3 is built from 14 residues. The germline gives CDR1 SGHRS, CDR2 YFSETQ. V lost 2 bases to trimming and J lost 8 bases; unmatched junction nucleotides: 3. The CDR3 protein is CASSFSGRADEQFF. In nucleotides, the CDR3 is TGCGCCAGCAGCTTTAGCGGGAGGGCCGATGAGCAGTTCTTC.

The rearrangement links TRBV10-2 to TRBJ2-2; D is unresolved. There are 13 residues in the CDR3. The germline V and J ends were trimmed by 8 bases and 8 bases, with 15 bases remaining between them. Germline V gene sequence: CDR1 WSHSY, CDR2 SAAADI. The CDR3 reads CASGQGPAGELFF. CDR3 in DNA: TGCGCCAGCGGCCAAGGGCCGGCGGGGGAGCTGTTTTTT.

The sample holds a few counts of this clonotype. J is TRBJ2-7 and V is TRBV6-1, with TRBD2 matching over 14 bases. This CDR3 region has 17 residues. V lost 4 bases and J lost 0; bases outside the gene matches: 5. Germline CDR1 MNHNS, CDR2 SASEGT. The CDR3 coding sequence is TGTGCCAGCAGTGTTGGGACTAGCGGGAGAAGCTCCTACGAGCAGTACTTC. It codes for CASSVGTSGRSSYEQYF.

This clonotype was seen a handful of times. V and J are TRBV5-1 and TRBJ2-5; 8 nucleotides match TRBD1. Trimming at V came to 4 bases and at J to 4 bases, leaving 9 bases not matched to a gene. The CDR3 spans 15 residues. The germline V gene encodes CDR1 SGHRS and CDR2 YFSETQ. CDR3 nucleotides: TGCGCCAGCAGCCCAATCGACAGGGGATCAGAGACCCAGTACTTC. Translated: CASSPIDRGSETQYF.

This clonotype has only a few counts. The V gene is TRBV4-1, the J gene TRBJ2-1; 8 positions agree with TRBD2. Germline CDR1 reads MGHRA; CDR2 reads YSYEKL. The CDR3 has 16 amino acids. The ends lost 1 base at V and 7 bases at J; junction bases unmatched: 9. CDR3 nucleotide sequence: TGCGCCAGCAGCCAAGGCCATAGCGGGGTATTGAATGAGCAGTTCTTC. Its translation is CASSQGHSGVLNEQFF.

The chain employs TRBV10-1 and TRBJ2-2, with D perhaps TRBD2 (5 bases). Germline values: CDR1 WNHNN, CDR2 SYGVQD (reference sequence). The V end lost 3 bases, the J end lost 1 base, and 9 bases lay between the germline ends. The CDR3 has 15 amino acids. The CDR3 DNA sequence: TGCGCCAGCAGTGAAGACTACCTGAACACCGGGGAGCTGTTTTTT. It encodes CASSEDYLNTGELFF.

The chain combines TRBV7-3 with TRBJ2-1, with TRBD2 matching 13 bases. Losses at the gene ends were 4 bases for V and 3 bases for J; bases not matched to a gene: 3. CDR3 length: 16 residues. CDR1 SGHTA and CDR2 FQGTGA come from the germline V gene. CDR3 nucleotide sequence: TGTGCCAGCAGCTCAACTAGCGGGAGGGTCTACAATGAGCAGTTCTTC. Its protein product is CASSSTSGRVYNEQFF.

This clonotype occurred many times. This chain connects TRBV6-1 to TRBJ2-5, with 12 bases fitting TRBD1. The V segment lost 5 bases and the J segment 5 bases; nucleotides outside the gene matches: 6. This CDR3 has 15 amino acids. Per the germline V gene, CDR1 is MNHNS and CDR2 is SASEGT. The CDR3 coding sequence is TGTGCCAGCAGTAAAGGGACAGGGGGCGCTGAGACCCAGTACTTC. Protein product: CASSKGTGGAETQYF.

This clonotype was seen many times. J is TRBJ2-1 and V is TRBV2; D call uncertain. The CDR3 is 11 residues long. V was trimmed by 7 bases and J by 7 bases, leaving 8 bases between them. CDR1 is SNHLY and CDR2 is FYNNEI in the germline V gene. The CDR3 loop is CASNGRNEQFF. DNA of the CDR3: TGTGCCAGCAACGGGCGGAATGAGCAGTTCTTC.

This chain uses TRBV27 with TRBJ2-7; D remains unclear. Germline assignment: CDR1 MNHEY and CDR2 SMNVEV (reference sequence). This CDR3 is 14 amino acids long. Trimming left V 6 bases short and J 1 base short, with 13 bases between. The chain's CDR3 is CASSPARGSYEQYV. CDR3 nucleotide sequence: TGTGCCAGCAGCCCGGCCCGCGGATCCTACGAGCAGTACGTC.

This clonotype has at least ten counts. The CDR3 reads CASSSISGINTDTQYF. The DNA for the CDR3 is TGTGCCAGCAGTTCCATTAGCGGGATAAACACAGATACGCAGTATTTT. The chain uses TRBV28 and TRBJ2-3, with 8 bases identical to TRBD2. Germline V gene data show CDR1 as MDHEN and CDR2 as SYDVKM. CDR3 length: 16 amino acids. V was clipped by 4 bases and J by 2 bases; unmatched bases: 8. Looking up the rest from reference TRBV28 and TRBJ2-3 gives the full variable domain: DVKVTQSSRYLVKRTGEKVFLECVQDMDHENMFWYRQDPGLGLRLIYFSYDVKMKEKGDIPEGYSVSREKKERFSLILESASTNQTSMYLCASSSISGINTDTQYFGPGTRLTVL.

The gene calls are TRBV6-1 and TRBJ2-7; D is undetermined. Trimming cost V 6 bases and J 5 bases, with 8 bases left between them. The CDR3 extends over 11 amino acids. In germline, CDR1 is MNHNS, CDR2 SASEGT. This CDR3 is CASRAGHEQYV. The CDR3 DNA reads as TGTGCCAGCAGGGCAGGACACGAGCAGTACGTC.

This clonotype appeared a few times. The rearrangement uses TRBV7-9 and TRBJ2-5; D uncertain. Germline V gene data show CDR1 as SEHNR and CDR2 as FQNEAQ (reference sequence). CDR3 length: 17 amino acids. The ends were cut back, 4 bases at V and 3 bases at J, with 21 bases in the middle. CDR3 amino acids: CASSYPIGFEFKETQYF. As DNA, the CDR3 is TGTGCCAGCAGCTACCCTATTGGTTTTGAGTTCAAAGAGACCCAGTACTTC.

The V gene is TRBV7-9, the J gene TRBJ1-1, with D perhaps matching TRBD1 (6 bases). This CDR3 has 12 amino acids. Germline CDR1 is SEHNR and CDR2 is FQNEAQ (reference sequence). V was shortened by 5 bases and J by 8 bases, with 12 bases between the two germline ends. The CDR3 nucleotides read TGTGCCAGCAGCGATGGGGGCAGGGAAGCTTTCTTT. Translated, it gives CASSDGGREAFF.

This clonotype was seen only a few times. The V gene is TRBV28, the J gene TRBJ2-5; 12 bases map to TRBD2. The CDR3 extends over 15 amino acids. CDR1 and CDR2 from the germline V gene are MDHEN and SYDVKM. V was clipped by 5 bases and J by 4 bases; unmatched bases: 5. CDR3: CASSPRLAGVETQYF. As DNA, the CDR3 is TGTGCCAGCAGTCCGAGACTAGCGGGAGTAGAGACCCAGTACTTC.

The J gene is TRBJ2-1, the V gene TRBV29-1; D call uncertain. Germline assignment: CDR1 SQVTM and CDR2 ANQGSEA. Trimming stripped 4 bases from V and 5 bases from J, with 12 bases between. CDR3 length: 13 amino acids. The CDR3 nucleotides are TGCAGCGTTGGGAACAGAGACCACAATGAGCAGTTCTTC. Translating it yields CSVGNRDHNEQFF.

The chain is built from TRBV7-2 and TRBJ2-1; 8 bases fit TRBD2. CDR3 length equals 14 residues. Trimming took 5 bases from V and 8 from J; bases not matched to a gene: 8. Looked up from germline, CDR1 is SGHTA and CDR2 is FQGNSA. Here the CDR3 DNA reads TGTGCCAGCAGCAAGAGCGGGAGTCGCGATGAGCAGTTCTTC. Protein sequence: CASSKSGSRDEQFF.